Here is one T cell receptor beta chain with its context. Compared with germline, one end of the junction differs, possibly owing to a read error. The germline CDR1 and CDR2 sequences are SNHLY and FYNNEI. CDR3 length: 11 residues. The data are from a study of CD4 T cells in relation to SARS-CoV-2 and coronaviruses. Using immunoSEQ multiplex PCR, the repertoire was profiled, and TCRdb retains in-frame clones only, with some absent. In the table there are tens of thousands of clones, 92% of which are singletons. The chain employs TRBV2 and TRBJ2-5; either TRBD1 or TRBD2 may supply D (5 bases each). The receptor was derived from an adult with COVID-19. The sequencing input was naive CD4+ T cells from PBMCs. Regarding subset: naive CD4+ T cells isolated by negative enrichment. The CDR3 sequence: CASILGQTGDF. The CDR3 coding sequence is TGTGCCAGCATCCTAGGACAAACCGGGGACTTC.